This T cell receptor (beta chain) was identified during a study of blood T cell repertoires in COVID-19. The method was immunoSEQ multiplex PCR; TCRdb's version includes in-frame clones alone and lacks a portion of them. The profile shows approximately 120,000 clones, roughly 72% of them singletons. CDR3 length: 14 amino acids. V lost 6 bases to trimming and J lost 6 bases, with 17 bases between them. The V gene's germline CDR1 is LGHDT and CDR2 YNNKEL (reference sequence). The sequenced sample consisted of peripheral blood. The receptor was isolated from a man aged 55 to 70 with acute or convalescent COVID-19. The chain employs TRBV3-1 (or the pseudogene TRBV3-2) and TRBJ1-1; a possible D gene is TRBD1 (5 bases). CDR3 region: CASRSQGKTAEAFF. The CDR3 coding sequence is TGTGCCAGCAGATCTCAGGGAAAAACTGCTGAAGCTTTCTTT.